This T cell receptor (beta chain) comes out of a study of T cells after yellow fever vaccination. Study at large: Low-cell-number fractions were prepared with SMART-Seq v4 Ultra Low Input.

This clonotype was seen more than once but under ten times. TCR cDNA was made by 5'RACE template switching, adding a universal primer site and UMIs. One entry per CDR3 protein, called by TCRdb with MiXCR from the 5' RACE reads. Of around 250,000 distinct CDR3 sequences listed, 5.2% were seen once; the top ten hold roughly 3%. This TCR derives from a man between 18 and 35 years old who received the YFV17D yellow fever vaccine. The specimen was CD4+ T cells sorted from PBMCs, collected on the day of the yellow fever booster vaccination.

The CDR3, as DNA: TGTGCCAGCAGTCGCGGACTAGCGGGCGTTGGGGAGCAGTTCTTC. Its protein product is CASSRGLAGVGEQFF. The chain employs TRBV12-3 or TRBV12-4 and TRBJ2-1; TRBD2 matches at 11 bases. The CDR3 totals 15 residues. V lost 5 bases, J lost 10 bases, and 10 bases stayed unmatched.